The 2 T cell receptor beta chains reported below all come from one sample, sequenced in a study of shared clonotypes between healthy human individuals. Profiling relied on immunoSEQ multiplex PCR, and the TCRdb table lists in-frame clones only, not all of them. The data hold 2,500,000 or so clones, with more than 85% observed a single time. The material sequenced was naive CD4+ T cells from PBMCs. Sample subset: CD45RA+ positively selected. All receptors come from a young man in good health. Some clones in this sample may be carry-over from other donors' samples.

The chain combines TRBV5-1 with TRBJ2-1, with 8 positions matching TRBD1. The CDR3 runs 16 residues. V trimming: 0 bases; J trimming: 7 bases; junction bases outside the gene matches: 9. The V gene's germline CDR1 is SGHRS and CDR2 YFSETQ. The CDR3 sequence is CASSLVIGDRSNEQFF. In DNA, the CDR3 is TGCGCCAGCAGCTTGGTAATTGGGGACAGGAGTAATGAGCAGTTCTTC.

This clone occurred once. The rearrangement links TRBV5-5 to TRBJ2-7, with a tentative D call TRBD1 (5 bases). The V gene lost 0 bases and the J gene lost 0 bases, with 7 bases spanning the gap. This CDR3 region has 14 residues. From germline, CDR1 is SGHKS and CDR2 YYEKEE (reference sequence). CDR3 in amino acids: CASSLDRSSYEQYF. The CDR3 bases are TGTGCCAGCAGCTTGGACAGGTCCTCCTACGAGCAGTACTTC.